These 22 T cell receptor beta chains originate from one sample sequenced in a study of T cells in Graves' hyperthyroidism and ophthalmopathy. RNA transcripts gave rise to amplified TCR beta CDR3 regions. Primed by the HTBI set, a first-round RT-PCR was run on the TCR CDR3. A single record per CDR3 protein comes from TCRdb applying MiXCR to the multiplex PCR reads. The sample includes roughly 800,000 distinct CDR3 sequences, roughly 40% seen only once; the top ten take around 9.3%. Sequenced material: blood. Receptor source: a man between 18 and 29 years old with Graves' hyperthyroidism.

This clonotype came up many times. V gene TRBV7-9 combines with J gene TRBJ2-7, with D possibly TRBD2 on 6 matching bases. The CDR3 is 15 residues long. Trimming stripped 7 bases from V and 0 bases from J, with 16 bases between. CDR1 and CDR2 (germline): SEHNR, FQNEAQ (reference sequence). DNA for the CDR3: TGTGCCAGCAACGCGGTCCGGGAGAGCTCCTACGAGCAGTACTTC. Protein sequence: CASNAVRESSYEQYF. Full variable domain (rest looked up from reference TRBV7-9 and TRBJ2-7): DTGVSQNPRHKITKRGQNVTFRCDPISEHNRLYWYRQTLGQGPEFLTYFQNEAQLEKSRLLSDRFSAERPKGSFSTLEIQRTEQGDSAMYLCASNAVRESSYEQYFGPGTRLTVT.

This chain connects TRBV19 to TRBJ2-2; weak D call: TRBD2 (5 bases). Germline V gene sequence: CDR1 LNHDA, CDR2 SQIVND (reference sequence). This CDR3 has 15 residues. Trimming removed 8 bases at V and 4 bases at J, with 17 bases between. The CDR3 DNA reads TGTGCCAGTTGGCATGGACTCCGTGGCACCGGGGAGCTGTTTTTT. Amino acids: CASWHGLRGTGELFF.

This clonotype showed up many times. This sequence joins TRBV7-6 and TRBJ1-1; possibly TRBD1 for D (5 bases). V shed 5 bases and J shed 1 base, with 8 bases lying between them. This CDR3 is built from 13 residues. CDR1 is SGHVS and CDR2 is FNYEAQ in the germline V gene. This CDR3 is CASSQGQNTEAFF. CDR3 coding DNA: TGTGCCAGCAGCCAAGGACAGAACACTGAAGCTTTCTTT.

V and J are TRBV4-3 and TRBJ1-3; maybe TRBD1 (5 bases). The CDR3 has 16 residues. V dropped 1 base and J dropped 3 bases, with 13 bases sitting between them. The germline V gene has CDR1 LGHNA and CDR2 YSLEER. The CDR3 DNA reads TGCGCCAGCAGCCAAGGTTGGCAGGGAATTGGAAACACCATATATTTT. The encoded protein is CASSQGWQGIGNTIYF.

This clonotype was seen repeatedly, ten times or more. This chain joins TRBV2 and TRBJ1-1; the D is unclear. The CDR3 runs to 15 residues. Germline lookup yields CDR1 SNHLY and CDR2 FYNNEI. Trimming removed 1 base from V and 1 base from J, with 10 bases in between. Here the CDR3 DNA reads TGTGCCAGCAGTGAAGGTTTGGGTGGGAACACTGAAGCTTTCTTT. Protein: CASSEGLGGNTEAFF.

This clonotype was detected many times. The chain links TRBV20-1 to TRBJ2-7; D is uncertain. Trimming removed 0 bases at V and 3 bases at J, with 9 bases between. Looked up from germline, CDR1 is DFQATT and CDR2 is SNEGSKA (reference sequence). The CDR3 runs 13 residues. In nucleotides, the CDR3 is TGCAGTGCTAGAGACCCCTCTGGCTACGAGCAGTACTTC. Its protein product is CSARDPSGYEQYF.

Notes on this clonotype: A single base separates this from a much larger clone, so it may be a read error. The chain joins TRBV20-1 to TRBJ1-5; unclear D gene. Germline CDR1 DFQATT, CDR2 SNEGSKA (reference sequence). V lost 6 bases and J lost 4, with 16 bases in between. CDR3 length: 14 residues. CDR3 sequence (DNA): TGCAGTGCGGAAGAAGACTTGGGGAATCAGCCCCAGCATTTT. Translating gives CSAEEDLGNQPQHF.

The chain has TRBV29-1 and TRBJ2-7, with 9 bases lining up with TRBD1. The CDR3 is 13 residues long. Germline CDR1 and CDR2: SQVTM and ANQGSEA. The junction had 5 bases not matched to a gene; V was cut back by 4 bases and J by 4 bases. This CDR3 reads CSVAQGAGYEQYF. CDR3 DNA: TGCAGCGTTGCACAGGGGGCCGGGTACGAGCAGTACTTC.

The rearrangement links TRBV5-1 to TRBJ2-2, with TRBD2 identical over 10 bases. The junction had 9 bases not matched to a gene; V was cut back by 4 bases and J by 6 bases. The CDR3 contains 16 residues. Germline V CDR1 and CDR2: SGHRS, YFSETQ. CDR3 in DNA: TGCGCCAGCAGCCTAACTAGCGGGACGGGTGCCGGGGAGCTGTTTTTT. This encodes CASSLTSGTGAGELFF.

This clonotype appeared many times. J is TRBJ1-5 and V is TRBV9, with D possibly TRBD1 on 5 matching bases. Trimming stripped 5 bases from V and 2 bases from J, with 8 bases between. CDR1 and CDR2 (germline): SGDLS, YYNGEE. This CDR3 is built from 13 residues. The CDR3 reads CASRKGCNQPQHF. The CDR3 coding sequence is TGTGCCAGCAGAAAGGGGTGCAATCAGCCCCAGCATTTT.

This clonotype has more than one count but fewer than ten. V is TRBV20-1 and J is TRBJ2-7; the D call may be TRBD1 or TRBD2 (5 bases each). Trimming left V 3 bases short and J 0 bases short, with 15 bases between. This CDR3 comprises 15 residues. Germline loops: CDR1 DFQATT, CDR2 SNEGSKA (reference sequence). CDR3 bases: TGCAGTGCTAGTCGTGGGACCGACAGCTCCTACGAGCAGTACTTC. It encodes CSASRGTDSSYEQYF.

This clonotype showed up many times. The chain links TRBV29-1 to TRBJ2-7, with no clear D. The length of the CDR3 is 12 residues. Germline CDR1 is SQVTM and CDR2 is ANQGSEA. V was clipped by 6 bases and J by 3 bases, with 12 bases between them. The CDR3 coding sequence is TGCAGCGTCAAACAGCGCGACTACGAGCAGTACTTC. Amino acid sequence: CSVKQRDYEQYF.

This CDR3 reads CASWSRANNEKLFF. DNA for the CDR3: TGTGCCAGCTGGTCCAGGGCCAATAATGAAAAACTGTTTTTT. This chain connects TRBV25-1 to TRBJ1-4; perhaps TRBD1 as D (5 bases). The CDR3 extends over 14 amino acids. The germline V gene has CDR1 MGHDK and CDR2 SYGVNS. The germline V and J ends were trimmed by 8 bases and 4 bases, with 14 bases remaining between them. Using reference TRBV25-1 and TRBJ1-4 for the parts outside the CDR3, the full variable domain is EADIYQTPRYLVIGTGKKITLECSQTMGHDKMYWYQQDPGMELHLIHYSYGVNSTEKGDLSSESTVSRIRTEHFPLTLESARPSHTSQYLCASWSRANNEKLFFGSGTQLSVL.

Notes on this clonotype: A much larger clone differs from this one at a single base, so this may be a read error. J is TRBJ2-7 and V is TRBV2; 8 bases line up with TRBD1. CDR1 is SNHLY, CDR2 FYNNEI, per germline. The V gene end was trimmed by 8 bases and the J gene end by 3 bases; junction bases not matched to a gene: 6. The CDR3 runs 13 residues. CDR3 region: CASEGQANYEQYF. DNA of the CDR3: TGTGCCAGCGAGGGACAGGCCAACTACGAGCAGTACTTC.

CDR3 protein: CSATDTGELFF. For the CDR3, the DNA is TGCAGTGCTACTGACACCGGGGAGCTGTTTTTT. The rearrangement joins TRBV20-1 to TRBJ2-2; D uncertain. CDR1 DFQATT and CDR2 SNEGSKA come from the germline V gene (reference sequence). The CDR3 covers 11 residues. The V end was cut by 4 bases, the J end by 3 bases, with 3 bases between.

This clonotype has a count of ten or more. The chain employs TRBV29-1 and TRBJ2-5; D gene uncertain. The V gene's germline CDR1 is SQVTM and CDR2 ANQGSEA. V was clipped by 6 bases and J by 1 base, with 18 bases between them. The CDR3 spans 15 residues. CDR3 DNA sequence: TGCAGCGTCCCCCAGGCGTGGGGAATCCAAGAGACCCAGTACTTC. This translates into CSVPQAWGIQETQYF.

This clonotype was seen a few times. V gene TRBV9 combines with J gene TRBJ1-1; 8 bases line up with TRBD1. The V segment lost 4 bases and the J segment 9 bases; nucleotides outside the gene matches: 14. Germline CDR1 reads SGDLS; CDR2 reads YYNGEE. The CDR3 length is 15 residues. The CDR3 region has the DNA TGTGCCAGCAGCCCAGGACAGGGCGGAATCTTTAAAGCTTTCTTT. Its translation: CASSPGQGGIFKAFF.

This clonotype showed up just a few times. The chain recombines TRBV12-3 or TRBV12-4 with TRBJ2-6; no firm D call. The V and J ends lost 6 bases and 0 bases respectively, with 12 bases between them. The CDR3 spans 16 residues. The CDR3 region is CASSSEGLSGANVLTF. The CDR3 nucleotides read TGTGCCAGCAGCTCCGAAGGTCTCTCTGGGGCCAACGTCCTGACTTTC.

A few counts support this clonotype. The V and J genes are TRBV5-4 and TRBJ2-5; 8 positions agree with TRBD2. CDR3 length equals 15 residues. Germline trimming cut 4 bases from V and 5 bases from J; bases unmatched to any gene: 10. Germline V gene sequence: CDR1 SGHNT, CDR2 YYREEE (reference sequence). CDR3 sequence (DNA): TGTGCCAGCAGCCGGGGGAGTAGCGGGACGGAGACCCAGTACTTC. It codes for CASSRGSSGTETQYF.

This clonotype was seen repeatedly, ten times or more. The CDR3 region is CAISENGGDGELFF. The CDR3 region has the DNA TGTGCCATCAGTGAGAACGGGGGGGACGGGGAGCTGTTTTTT. The J gene is TRBJ2-2, the V gene TRBV10-3; 8 nucleotides align to TRBD2. V trimming: 2 bases; J trimming: 7 bases; junction bases outside the gene matches: 3. Germline CDR1 reads ENHRY; CDR2 reads SYGVKD. This CDR3 has 14 amino acids.

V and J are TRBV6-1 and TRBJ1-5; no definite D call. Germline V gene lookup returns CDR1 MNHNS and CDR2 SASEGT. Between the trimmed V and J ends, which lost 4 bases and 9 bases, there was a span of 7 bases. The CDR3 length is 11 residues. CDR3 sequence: CASSGTRPQHF. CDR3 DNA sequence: TGTGCCAGCAGTGGGACTAGGCCCCAGCATTTT.

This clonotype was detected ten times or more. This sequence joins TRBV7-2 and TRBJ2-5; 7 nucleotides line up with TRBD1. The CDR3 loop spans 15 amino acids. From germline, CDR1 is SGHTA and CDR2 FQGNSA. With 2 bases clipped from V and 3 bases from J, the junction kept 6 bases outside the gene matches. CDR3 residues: CASSLPTGREETQYF. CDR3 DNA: TGTGCCAGCAGCTTACCGACAGGGAGAGAAGAGACCCAGTACTTC.